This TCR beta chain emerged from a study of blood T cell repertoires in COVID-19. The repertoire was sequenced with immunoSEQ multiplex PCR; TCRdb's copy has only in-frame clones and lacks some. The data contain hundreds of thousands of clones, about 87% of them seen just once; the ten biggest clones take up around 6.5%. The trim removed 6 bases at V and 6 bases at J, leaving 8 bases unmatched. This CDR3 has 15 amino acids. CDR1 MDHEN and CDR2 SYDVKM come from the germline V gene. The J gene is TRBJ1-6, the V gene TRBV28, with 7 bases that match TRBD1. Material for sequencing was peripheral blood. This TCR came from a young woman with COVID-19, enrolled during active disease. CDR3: CASSVTGARNSPLHF. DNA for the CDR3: TGTGCCAGCAGCGTAACAGGGGCTCGTAATTCACCCCTCCACTTT.